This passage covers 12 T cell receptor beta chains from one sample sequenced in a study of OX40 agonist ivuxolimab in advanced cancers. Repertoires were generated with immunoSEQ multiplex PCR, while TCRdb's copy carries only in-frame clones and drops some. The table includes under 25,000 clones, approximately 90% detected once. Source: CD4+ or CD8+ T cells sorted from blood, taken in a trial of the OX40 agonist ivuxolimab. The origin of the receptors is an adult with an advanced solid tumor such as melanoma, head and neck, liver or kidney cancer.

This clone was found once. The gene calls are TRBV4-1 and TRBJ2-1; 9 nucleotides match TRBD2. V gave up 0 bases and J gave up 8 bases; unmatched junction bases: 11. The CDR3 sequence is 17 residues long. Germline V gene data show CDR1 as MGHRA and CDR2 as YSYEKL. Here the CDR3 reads CASSQEPRLAGLYEQFF. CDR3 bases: TGCGCCAGCAGCCAAGAGCCCCGGCTAGCGGGATTGTATGAGCAGTTCTTC.

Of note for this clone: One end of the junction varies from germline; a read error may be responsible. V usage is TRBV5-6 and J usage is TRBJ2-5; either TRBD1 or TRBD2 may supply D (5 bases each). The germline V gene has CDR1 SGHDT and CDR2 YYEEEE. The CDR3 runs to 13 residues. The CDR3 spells CASSFGDQETQYF. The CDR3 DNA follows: TGTGCCAGCAGCTTTGGGGACCAGGAGACCCAGTACTTC.

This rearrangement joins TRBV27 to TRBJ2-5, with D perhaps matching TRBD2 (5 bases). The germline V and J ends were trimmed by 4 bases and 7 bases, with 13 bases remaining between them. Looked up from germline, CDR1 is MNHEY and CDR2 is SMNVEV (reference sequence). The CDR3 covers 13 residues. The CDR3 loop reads CASSSITGGTQYF. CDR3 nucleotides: TGTGCCAGCAGTTCAATTACTGGAGGGACCCAGTACTTC.

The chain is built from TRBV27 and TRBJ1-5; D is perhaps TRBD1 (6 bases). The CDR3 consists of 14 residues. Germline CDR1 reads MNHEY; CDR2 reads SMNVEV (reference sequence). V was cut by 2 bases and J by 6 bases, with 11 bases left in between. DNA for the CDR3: TGTGCCAGCAGTTTAGCCCTAGGGGGTCAGCCCCAGCATTTT. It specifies CASSLALGGQPQHF.

CDR3 region: CASSQESGGGYEQYF. Here the CDR3 DNA reads TGCGCCAGCAGCCAAGAAAGCGGGGGGGGCTACGAGCAGTACTTC. The V gene is TRBV4-1, the J gene TRBJ2-7; TRBD2 matches 10 bases. The V and J ends lost 0 bases and 3 bases, in that order; junction bases with no gene match: 2. Germline V lookup: CDR1 MGHRA, CDR2 YSYEKL. The CDR3 is made up of 15 amino acids.

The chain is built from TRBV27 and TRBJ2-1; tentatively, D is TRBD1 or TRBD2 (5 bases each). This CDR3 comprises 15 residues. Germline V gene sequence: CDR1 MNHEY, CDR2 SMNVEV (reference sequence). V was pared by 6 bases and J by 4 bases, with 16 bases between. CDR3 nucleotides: TGTGCCAGCAGGCTGGCCCCTGGGGGTTACAATGAGCAGTTCTTC. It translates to CASRLAPGGYNEQFF.

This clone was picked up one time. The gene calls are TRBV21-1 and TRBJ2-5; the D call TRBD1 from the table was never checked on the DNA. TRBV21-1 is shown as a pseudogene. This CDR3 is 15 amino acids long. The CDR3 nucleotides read TGTGCCAGCAGCAAAGGAACAGGGGCCCAAGAGACCCAGTACTTC. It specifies CASSKGTGAQETQYF.

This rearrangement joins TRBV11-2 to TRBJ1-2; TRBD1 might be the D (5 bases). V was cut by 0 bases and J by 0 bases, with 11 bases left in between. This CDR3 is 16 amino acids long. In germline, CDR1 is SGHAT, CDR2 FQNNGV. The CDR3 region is CASSLDSGLANYGYTF. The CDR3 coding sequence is TGTGCCAGCAGCTTAGATTCAGGGCTAGCTAACTATGGCTACACCTTC. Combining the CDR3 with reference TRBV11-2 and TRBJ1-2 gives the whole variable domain EAGVAQSPRYKIIEKRQSVAFWCNPISGHATLYWYQQILGQGPKLLIQFQNNGVVDDSQLPKDRFSAERLKGVDSTLKIQPAKLEDSAVYLCASSLDSGLANYGYTFGSGTRLTVV.

The CDR3 sequence is CASSQVLGIGRNTEAFF. For the CDR3, the DNA is TGTGCCAGCAGCCAAGTGTTGGGAATCGGCAGGAACACTGAAGCTTTCTTT. The gene calls are TRBV4-2 and TRBJ1-1, with D unclear. The CDR3 totals 17 residues. Germline loops: CDR1 LGHNA, CDR2 YNFKEQ. Trimming stripped 1 base from V and 1 base from J, with 16 bases between.

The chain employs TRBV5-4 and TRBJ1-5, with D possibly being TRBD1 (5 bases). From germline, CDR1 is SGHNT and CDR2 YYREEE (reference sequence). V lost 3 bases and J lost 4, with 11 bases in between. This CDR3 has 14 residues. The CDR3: CASSWDGANQPQHF. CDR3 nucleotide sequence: TGTGCCAGCAGCTGGGACGGGGCGAATCAGCCCCAGCATTTT.

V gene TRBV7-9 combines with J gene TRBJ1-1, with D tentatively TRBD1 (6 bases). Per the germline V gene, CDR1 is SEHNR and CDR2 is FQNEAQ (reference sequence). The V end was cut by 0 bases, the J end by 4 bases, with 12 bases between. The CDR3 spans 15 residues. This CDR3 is CASSLALKGGTEAFF. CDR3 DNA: TGTGCCAGCAGCTTAGCGCTGAAGGGGGGCACTGAAGCTTTCTTT.

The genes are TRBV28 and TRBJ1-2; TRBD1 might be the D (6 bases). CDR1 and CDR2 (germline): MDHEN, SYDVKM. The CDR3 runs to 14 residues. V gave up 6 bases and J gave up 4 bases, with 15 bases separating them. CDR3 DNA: TGTGCCAGCAGCCCTGGGACATCCGGCTATGGCTACACCTTC. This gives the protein CASSPGTSGYGYTF.